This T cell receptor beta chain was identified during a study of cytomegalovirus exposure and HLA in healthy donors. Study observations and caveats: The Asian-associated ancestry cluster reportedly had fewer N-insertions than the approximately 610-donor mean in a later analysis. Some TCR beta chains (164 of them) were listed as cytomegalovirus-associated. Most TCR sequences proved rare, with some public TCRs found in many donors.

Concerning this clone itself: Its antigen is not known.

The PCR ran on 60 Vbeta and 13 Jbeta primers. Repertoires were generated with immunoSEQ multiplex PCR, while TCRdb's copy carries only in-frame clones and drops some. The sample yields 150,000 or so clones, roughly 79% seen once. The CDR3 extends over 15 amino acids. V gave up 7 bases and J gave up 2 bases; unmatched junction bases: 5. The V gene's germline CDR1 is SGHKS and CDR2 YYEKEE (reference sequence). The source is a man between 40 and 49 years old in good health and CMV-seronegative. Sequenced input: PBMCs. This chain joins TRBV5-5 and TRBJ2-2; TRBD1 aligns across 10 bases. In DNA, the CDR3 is TGTGCCAGCGGCGGACAGGGGGGAAACACCGGGGAGCTGTTTTTT. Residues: CASGGQGGNTGELFF. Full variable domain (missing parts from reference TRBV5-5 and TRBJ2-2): DAGVTQSPTHLIKTRGQQVTLRCSPISGHKSVSWYQQVLGQGPQFIFQYYEKEERGRGNFPDRFSARQFPNYSSELNVNALLLGDSALYLCASGGQGGNTGELFFGEGSRLTVL.